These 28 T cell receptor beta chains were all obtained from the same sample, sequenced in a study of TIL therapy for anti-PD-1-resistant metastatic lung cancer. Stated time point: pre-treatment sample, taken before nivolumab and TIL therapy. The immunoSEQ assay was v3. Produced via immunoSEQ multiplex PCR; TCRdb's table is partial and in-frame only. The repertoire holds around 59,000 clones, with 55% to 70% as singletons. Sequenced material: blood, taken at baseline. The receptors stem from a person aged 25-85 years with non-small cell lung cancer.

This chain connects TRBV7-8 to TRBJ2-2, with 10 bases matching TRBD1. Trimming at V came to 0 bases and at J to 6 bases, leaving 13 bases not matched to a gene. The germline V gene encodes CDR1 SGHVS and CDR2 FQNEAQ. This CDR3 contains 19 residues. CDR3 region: CASSLAVRPGQGIAGELFF. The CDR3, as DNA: TGTGCCAGCAGCTTAGCCGTCCGACCGGGACAGGGGATTGCCGGGGAGCTGTTTTTT.

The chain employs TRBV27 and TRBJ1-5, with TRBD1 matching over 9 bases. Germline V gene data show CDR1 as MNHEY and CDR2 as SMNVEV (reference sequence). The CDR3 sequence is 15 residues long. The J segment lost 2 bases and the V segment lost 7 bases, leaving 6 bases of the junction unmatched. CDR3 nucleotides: TGTGCCAGCACGCTGACAGGGGGAGGCAATCAGCCCCAGCATTTT. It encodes CASTLTGGGNQPQHF.

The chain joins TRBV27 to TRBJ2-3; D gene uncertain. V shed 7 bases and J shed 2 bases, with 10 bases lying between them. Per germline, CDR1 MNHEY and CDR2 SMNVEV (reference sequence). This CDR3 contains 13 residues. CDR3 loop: CASMWGNTDTQYF. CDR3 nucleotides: TGTGCCAGCATGTGGGGTAACACAGATACGCAGTATTTT.

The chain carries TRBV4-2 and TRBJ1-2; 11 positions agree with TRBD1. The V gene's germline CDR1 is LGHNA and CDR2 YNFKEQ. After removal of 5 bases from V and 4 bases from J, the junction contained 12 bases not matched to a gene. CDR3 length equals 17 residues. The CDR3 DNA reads TGTGCCAGCAGCTTACAGCCGGGACAGGGGGACCTCTATGGCTACACCTTC. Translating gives CASSLQPGQGDLYGYTF.

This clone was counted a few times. The CDR3 reads CSAGHYGYTF. In DNA, the CDR3 is TGCAGTGCTGGACACTATGGCTACACCTTC. The V gene is TRBV20-1, the J gene TRBJ1-2; D ambiguous. V was trimmed by 5 bases and J by 3 bases, leaving 4 bases between them. The CDR3 runs 10 residues. Germline CDR1 and CDR2: DFQATT and SNEGSKA (reference sequence).

CDR3: CASSPHRGAGEQYF. In nucleotides, the CDR3 is TGTGCCAGCAGCCCTCACAGGGGTGCTGGGGAGCAGTACTTC. The genes are TRBV14 and TRBJ2-7; 7 nucleotides agree with TRBD1. The CDR3 consists of 14 residues. Losses at the gene ends were 4 bases for V and 7 bases for J; bases not matched to a gene: 10. Germline V gives CDR1 SGHDN, CDR2 FVKESK.

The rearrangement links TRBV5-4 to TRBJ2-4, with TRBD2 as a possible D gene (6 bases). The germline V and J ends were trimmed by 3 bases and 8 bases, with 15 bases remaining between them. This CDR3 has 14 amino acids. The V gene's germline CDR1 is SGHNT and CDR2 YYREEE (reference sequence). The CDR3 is CASSSRGSRDIQYF. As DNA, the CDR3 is TGTGCCAGCAGCTCCCGGGGGTCGAGGGACATTCAGTACTTC.

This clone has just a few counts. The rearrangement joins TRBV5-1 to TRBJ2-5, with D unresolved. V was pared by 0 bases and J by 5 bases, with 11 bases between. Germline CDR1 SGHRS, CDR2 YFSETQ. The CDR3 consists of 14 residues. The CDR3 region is CASSLAQPPETQYF. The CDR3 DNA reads TGCGCCAGCAGCTTGGCACAGCCACCTGAGACCCAGTACTTC.

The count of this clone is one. CDR3 sequence: CASSPQGVNTGELFF. CDR3 sequence (DNA): TGTGCCAGTAGCCCACAGGGGGTGAACACCGGGGAGCTGTTTTTT. The gene calls are TRBV19 and TRBJ2-2, with 8 bases identical to TRBD1. There are 15 residues in the CDR3. Germline trimming cut 6 bases from V and 1 base from J; bases unmatched to any gene: 4. CDR1 and CDR2 from the germline V gene are LNHDA and SQIVND (reference sequence).

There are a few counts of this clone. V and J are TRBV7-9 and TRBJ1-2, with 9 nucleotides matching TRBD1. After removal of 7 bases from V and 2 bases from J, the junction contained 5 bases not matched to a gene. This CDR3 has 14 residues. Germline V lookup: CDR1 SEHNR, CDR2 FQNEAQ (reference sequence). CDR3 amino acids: CASTSGQGNYGYTF. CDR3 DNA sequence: TGTGCCAGCACGTCGGGACAGGGAAACTATGGCTACACCTTC.

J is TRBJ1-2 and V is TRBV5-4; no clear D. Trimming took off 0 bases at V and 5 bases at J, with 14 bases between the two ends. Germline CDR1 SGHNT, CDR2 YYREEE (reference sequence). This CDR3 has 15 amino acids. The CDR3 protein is CASSLGSNSDYGYTF. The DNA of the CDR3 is TGTGCCAGCAGCTTGGGAAGTAACAGTGATTATGGCTACACCTTC.

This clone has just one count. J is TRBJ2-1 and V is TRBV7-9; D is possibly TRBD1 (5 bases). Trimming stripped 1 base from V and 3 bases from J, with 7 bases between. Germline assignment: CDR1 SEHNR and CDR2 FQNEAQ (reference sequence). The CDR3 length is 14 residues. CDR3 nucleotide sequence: TGTGCCAGCAGCTTAGGGACAAACTACAATGAGCAGTTCTTC. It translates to CASSLGTNYNEQFF. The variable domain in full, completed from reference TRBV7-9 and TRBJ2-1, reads DTGVSQNPRHKITKRGQNVTFRCDPISEHNRLYWYRQTLGQGPEFLTYFQNEAQLEKSRLLSDRFSAERPKGSFSTLEIQRTEQGDSAMYLCASSLGTNYNEQFFGPGTRLTVL.

The CDR3 DNA reads as TGTGCCAGCAGCGTAAGTCAGTCGACCGGGGAGCTGTTTTTT. Encoded protein: CASSVSQSTGELFF. The gene calls are TRBV9 and TRBJ2-2; D call uncertain. The germline V gene encodes CDR1 SGDLS and CDR2 YYNGEE. The CDR3 spans 14 residues. Trimming pared 1 base from V and 5 bases from J, leaving 9 bases between. Using reference TRBV9 and TRBJ2-2 for the parts outside the CDR3, the full variable domain is DSGVTQTPKHLITATGQRVTLRCSPRSGDLSVYWYQQSLDQGLQFLIQYYNGEERAKGNILERFSAQQFPDLHSELNLSSLELGDSALYFCASSVSQSTGELFFGEGSRLTVL.

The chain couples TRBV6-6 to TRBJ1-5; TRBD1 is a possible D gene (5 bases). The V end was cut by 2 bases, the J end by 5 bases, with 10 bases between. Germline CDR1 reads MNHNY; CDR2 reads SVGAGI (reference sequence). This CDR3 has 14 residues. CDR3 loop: CASSYETVYQPQHF. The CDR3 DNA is TGTGCCAGCAGTTACGAGACAGTCTATCAGCCCCAGCATTTT.

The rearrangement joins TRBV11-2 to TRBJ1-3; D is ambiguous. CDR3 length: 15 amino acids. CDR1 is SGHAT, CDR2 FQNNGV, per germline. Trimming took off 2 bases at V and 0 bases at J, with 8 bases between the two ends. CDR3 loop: CASSLIQSSGNTIYF. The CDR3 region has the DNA TGTGCCAGCAGCTTAATACAGTCCTCTGGAAACACCATATATTTT.

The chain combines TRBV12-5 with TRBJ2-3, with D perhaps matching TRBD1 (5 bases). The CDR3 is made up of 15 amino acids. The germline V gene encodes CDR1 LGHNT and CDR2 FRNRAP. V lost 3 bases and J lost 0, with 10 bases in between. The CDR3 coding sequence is TGTGCTAGTGGTTTAGGGGTACTAAGCACAGATACGCAGTATTTT. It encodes CASGLGVLSTDTQYF.

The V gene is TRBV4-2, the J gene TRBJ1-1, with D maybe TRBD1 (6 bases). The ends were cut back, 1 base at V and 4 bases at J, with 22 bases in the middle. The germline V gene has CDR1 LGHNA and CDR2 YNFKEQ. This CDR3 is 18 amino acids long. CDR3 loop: CASSQGNLRTDLGTEAFF. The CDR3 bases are TGTGCCAGCAGCCAAGGTAACCTTAGGACAGATCTGGGCACTGAAGCTTTCTTT.

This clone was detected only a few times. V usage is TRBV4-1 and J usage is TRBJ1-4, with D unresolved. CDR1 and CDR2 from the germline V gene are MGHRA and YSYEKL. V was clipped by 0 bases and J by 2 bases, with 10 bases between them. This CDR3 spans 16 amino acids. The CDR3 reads CASSQDVGRTNEKLFF. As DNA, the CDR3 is TGCGCCAGCAGCCAAGATGTCGGGAGGACTAATGAAAAACTGTTTTTT.

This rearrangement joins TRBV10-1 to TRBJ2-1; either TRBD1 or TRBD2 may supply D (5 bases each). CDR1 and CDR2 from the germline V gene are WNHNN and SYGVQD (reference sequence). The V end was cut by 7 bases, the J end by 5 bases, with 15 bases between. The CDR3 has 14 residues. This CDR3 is CASKTRTRNNEQFF. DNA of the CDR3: TGCGCCAGCAAAACTAGGACACGGAACAATGAGCAGTTCTTC.

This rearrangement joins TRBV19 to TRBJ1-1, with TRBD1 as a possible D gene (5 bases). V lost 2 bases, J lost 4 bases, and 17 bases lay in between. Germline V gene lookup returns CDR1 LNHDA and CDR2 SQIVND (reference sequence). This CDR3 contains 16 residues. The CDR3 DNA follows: TGTGCCAGTAGTATACGGGGGAGGATATCGGGCACTGAAGCTTTCTTT. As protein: CASSIRGRISGTEAFF.

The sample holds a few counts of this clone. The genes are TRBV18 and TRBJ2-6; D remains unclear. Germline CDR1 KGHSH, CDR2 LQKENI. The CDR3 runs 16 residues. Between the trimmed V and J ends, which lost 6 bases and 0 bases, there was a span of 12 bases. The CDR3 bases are TGTGCCAGCTCCCAATCCGCGGTCTCTGGGGCCAACGTCCTGACTTTC. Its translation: CASSQSAVSGANVLTF. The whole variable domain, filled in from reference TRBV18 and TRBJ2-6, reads NAGVMQNPRHLVRRRGQEARLRCSPMKGHSHVYWYRQLPEEGLKFMVYLQKENIIDESGMPKERFSAEFPKEGPSILRIQQVVRGDSAAYFCASSQSAVSGANVLTFGAGSRLTVL.

CDR3 protein: CAWSSANEQYF. CDR3 nucleotides: TGTGCCTGGAGTTCGGCGAACGAGCAGTACTTC. The chain joins TRBV30 to TRBJ2-7; D uncertain. Germline loops: CDR1 GTSNPN, CDR2 SVGIG (reference sequence). Trimming removed 2 bases from V and 5 bases from J, with 7 bases in between. The CDR3 loop spans 11 amino acids.

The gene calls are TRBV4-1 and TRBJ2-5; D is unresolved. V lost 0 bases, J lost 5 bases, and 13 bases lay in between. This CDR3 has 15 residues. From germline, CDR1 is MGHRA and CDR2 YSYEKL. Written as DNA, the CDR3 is TGCGCCAGCAGCCAAGATCAGAAGAGGTGGGAGACCCAGTACTTC. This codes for CASSQDQKRWETQYF.

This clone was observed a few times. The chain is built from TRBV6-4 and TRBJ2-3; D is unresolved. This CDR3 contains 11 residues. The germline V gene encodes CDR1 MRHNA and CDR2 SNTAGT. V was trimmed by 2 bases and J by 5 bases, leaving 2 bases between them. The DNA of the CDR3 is TGTGCCAGCAGTGACGGAGATACGCAGTATTTT. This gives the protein CASSDGDTQYF.

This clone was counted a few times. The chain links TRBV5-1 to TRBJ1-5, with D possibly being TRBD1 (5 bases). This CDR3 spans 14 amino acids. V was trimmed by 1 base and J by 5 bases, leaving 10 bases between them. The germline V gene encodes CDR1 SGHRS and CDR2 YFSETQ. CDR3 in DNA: TGCGCCAGCAGCTTGTCAGGGACCGATCAGCCCCAGCATTTT. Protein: CASSLSGTDQPQHF. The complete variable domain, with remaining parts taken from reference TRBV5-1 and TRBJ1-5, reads KAGVTQTPRYLIKTRGQQVTLSCSPISGHRSVSWYQQTPGQGLQFLFEYFSETQRNKGNFPGRFSGRQFSNSRSEMNVSTLELGDSALYLCASSLSGTDQPQHFGDGTRLSIL.

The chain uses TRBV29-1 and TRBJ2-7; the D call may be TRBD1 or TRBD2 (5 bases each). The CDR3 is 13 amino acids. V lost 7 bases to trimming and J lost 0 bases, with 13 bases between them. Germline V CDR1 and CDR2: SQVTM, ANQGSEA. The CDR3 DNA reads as TGCAGCGCCCGGGACGGAGACTCCTACGAGCAGTACTTC. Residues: CSARDGDSYEQYF.

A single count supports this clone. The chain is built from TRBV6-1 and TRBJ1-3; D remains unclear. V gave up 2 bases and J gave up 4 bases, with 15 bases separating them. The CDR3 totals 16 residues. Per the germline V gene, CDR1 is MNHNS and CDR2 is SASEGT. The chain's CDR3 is CASSEPAGTTGNTIYF. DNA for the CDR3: TGTGCCAGCAGTGAACCGGCAGGTACGACGGGAAACACCATATATTTT.

CDR3 loop: CASSLGFTGNTIYF. For the CDR3, the DNA is TGTGCCAGCAGCTTGGGCTTCACCGGAAACACCATATATTTT. The V and J genes are TRBV5-6 and TRBJ1-3; D gene unclear. This CDR3 has 14 amino acids. Germline V gives CDR1 SGHDT, CDR2 YYEEEE. The V end was cut by 0 bases, the J end by 4 bases, with 8 bases between.